Listed here are 25 T cell receptor beta chains from one sample, sequenced in a study of cytomegalovirus exposure and HLA in healthy donors. The method was immunoSEQ multiplex PCR; TCRdb's version includes in-frame clones alone and lacks a portion of them. Seen here are roughly 75,000 clones, approximately 95% observed once, and the top ten hold approximately 2%. The sequenced material came from PBMCs. Source of these receptors: a woman aged 18-35 years in good health and CMV-seronegative.

This chain links TRBV6-1 with TRBJ2-7; 8 bases line up with TRBD1. Germline V gene lookup returns CDR1 MNHNS and CDR2 SASEGT. The J segment lost 0 bases and the V segment lost 6 bases, leaving 7 bases of the junction unmatched. CDR3 length: 15 residues. CDR3 protein: CASRHRDRGSYEQYF. The CDR3 coding sequence is TGTGCCAGCAGACACCGAGACAGGGGCTCCTACGAGCAGTACTTC.

This chain uses TRBV28 with TRBJ1-2; 10 bases line up with TRBD1. The CDR3 loop spans 14 amino acids. CDR1 MDHEN and CDR2 SYDVKM come from the germline V gene. V lost 5 bases and J lost 6; bases outside the gene matches: 6. The CDR3 DNA is TGTGCCAGCAGTCGAACCGGGACAGGGGATGGCTACACCTTC. This translates into CASSRTGTGDGYTF.

The chain uses TRBV6-1 and TRBJ2-7; 7 positions match TRBD2. With V trimmed by 7 bases and J by 2 bases, 5 bases remained unmatched. This CDR3 has 13 amino acids. Germline values: CDR1 MNHNS, CDR2 SASEGT. CDR3 nucleotides: TGTGCCAGCACAGCAGGGACTACCTACGAGCAGTACTTC. It specifies CASTAGTTYEQYF.

This chain joins TRBV5-3 and TRBJ1-1; 8 bases map to TRBD1. TRBV5-3 is marked as an open reading frame, function uncertain. With V trimmed by 3 bases and J by 4 bases, 5 bases remained unmatched. The CDR3 has 14 amino acids. CDR3 DNA sequence: TGTGCCAGAAGCTGCCCCGGACAGGGCACTGAAGCTTTCTTT. It specifies CARSCPGQGTEAFF.

The rearrangement uses TRBV7-9 and TRBJ1-4; possibly TRBD1 for D (5 bases). V gave up 7 bases and J gave up 12 bases, with 18 bases separating them. CDR1 is SEHNR and CDR2 is FQNEAQ in the germline V gene (reference sequence). The CDR3 spans 13 residues. CDR3 amino acids: CASTMGGMGELFF. The CDR3 bases are TGTGCCAGCACCATGGGGGGGATGGGAGAACTGTTTTTT.

The rearrangement joins TRBV6-5 to TRBJ1-2, with D possibly being TRBD1 (6 bases). Between the trimmed V and J ends, which lost 6 bases and 4 bases, there was a span of 18 bases. The CDR3 is 15 amino acids. From germline, CDR1 is MNHEY and CDR2 SVGAGI. The CDR3 DNA reads as TGTGCCAGCAGGGGAGGGGGGCCCCCCCTCTATGGCTACACCTTC. Encoded protein: CASRGGGPPLYGYTF.

This CDR3 is CASSGGDTGELFF. CDR3 nucleotide sequence: TGTGCCAGCAGTGGGGGGGACACCGGGGAGCTGTTTTTT. The chain joins TRBV6-4 to TRBJ2-2, with D tentatively TRBD2 (6 bases). Trimming stripped 4 bases from V and 3 bases from J, with 6 bases between. The germline V gene has CDR1 MRHNA and CDR2 SNTAGT. CDR3 length equals 13 residues.

V and J are TRBV4-1 and TRBJ2-5; perhaps TRBD1 as D (6 bases). Trimming removed 0 bases at V and 6 bases at J, with 17 bases between. The CDR3 extends over 16 amino acids. Germline V lookup: CDR1 MGHRA, CDR2 YSYEKL. The CDR3 nucleotides are TGCGCCAGCAGCCAAGATCGTACGGTGCAGGGGAAGACCCAGTACTTC. This translates into CASSQDRTVQGKTQYF.

This sequence joins TRBV2 and TRBJ2-7; D possibly corresponds to TRBD1 (5 bases). The CDR3 totals 14 residues. Germline CDR1 is SNHLY and CDR2 is FYNNEI. Trimming removed 4 bases at V and 4 bases at J, with 14 bases between. CDR3: CASSGRPGSYEQYF. The CDR3 DNA reads as TGTGCCAGCAGTGGACGACCAGGGTCATACGAGCAGTACTTC.

The rearrangement uses TRBV29-1 and TRBJ1-2, with a weak D call TRBD1 (5 bases). From germline, CDR1 is SQVTM and CDR2 ANQGSEA. The CDR3 loop spans 14 amino acids. V was trimmed by 0 bases and J by 8 bases, leaving 16 bases between them. The CDR3 sequence is CSVEDRDAGNGYTF. The CDR3 region has the DNA TGCAGCGTTGAAGATCGAGATGCAGGGAACGGCTACACCTTC.

Note on this clone: The same CDR3 arises from other DNA sequences in this sample as well. The rearrangement uses TRBV7-9 and TRBJ2-3, with D tentatively TRBD2 (5 bases). This CDR3 has 15 residues. Trimming pared 5 bases from V and 0 bases from J, leaving 12 bases between. From germline, CDR1 is SEHNR and CDR2 FQNEAQ (reference sequence). The CDR3 bases are TGTGCCAGCAGCCCCATGGGCGGGAGCACAGATACGCAGTATTTT. Amino acid sequence: CASSPMGGSTDTQYF.

The chain is built from TRBV5-4 and TRBJ2-7; possible D gene TRBD1, 5 bases. This CDR3 has 16 amino acids. The V end was cut by 6 bases, the J end by 1 base, with 20 bases between. Germline-derived CDR1 and CDR2 are SGHNT and YYREEE (reference sequence). CDR3 loop: CASTIGPPDISYEQYF. CDR3 nucleotide sequence: TGTGCCAGCACCATTGGCCCCCCGGACATATCCTACGAGCAGTACTTC.

The rearrangement uses TRBV7-9 and TRBJ1-4, with 9 bases aligning to TRBD1. This CDR3 contains 16 residues. Germline CDR1 reads SEHNR; CDR2 reads FQNEAQ (reference sequence). The V segment lost 5 bases and the J segment 7 bases; nucleotides outside the gene matches: 11. DNA for the CDR3: TGTGCCAGCAGCCACCGTCGGACAGGGGTTGGTGAAAAACTGTTTTTT. This encodes CASSHRRTGVGEKLFF. The complete variable domain, with remaining parts taken from reference TRBV7-9 and TRBJ1-4, reads DTGVSQNPRHKITKRGQNVTFRCDPISEHNRLYWYRQTLGQGPEFLTYFQNEAQLEKSRLLSDRFSAERPKGSFSTLEIQRTEQGDSAMYLCASSHRRTGVGEKLFFGSGTQLSVL.

V gene TRBV6-1 combines with J gene TRBJ1-1; D is undetermined. The V gene's germline CDR1 is MNHNS and CDR2 SASEGT. The CDR3 is made up of 15 amino acids. The ends were cut back, 7 bases at V and 1 base at J, with 16 bases in the middle. The CDR3 reads CASTTFPAGNTEAFF. Here the CDR3 DNA reads TGTGCCAGCACCACCTTTCCGGCAGGGAACACTGAAGCTTTCTTT.

The V gene is TRBV19, the J gene TRBJ2-7, with D perhaps matching TRBD1 (6 bases). This CDR3 is 15 amino acids long. Germline lookup yields CDR1 LNHDA and CDR2 SQIVND (reference sequence). Trimming took off 3 bases at V and 4 bases at J, with 16 bases between the two ends. The CDR3 sequence: CASSMMGASLYEQYF. DNA of the CDR3: TGTGCCAGTAGTATGATGGGGGCATCGCTTTACGAGCAGTACTTC.

This chain uses TRBV27 with TRBJ2-1, with 9 bases identical to TRBD1. Germline CDR1 and CDR2: MNHEY and SMNVEV (reference sequence). With 3 bases clipped from V and 10 bases from J, the junction kept 4 bases outside the gene matches. The CDR3 has 13 residues. The CDR3 DNA sequence: TGTGCCAGCAGTTTTGGACAGGGGTCAGAGCAGTTCTTC. It yields the protein CASSFGQGSEQFF.

This chain connects TRBV5-1 to TRBJ2-3; 11 bases line up with TRBD2. The CDR3 length is 16 residues. CDR1 is SGHRS, CDR2 YFSETQ, per germline. Unmatched junction bases numbered 9, after V lost 4 bases and J lost 5 bases. The CDR3 nucleotides are TGCGCCAGCAGCGCGGGACTAGCGGTCGGGGTAGATACGCAGTATTTT. It codes for CASSAGLAVGVDTQYF.

The chain is built from TRBV2 and TRBJ2-5, with 7 bases lining up with TRBD2. The J call is uncertain, as TRBJ2-7 better fits the DNA end. Germline V gene sequence: CDR1 SNHLY, CDR2 FYNNEI. The CDR3 length is 15 residues. The CDR3 sequence is CASSELLAPTYEQYF. In DNA form, the CDR3 reads TGTGCCAGCAGTGAGTTACTAGCGCCGACCTACGAGCAGTACTTC.

The genes are TRBV6-1 and TRBJ2-7, with 8 positions matching TRBD2. In germline, CDR1 is MNHNS, CDR2 SASEGT. J lost 9 bases, V lost 3 bases, and 7 bases had no gene match. The CDR3 sequence is 13 residues long. As DNA, the CDR3 is TGTGCCAGCAGTGACCAACTACTAGCGGTGCAGTACTTC. It is translated as CASSDQLLAVQYF.

The V gene is TRBV27, the J gene TRBJ1-2; no clear D gene. CDR3 size: 16 residues. Germline CDR1 MNHEY, CDR2 SMNVEV (reference sequence). V was clipped by 6 bases and J by 8 bases, with 25 bases between them. CDR3 amino acids: CASRLGLGGLGQGYTF. DNA of the CDR3: TGTGCCAGCAGACTTGGATTGGGAGGATTGGGCCAAGGCTACACCTTC.

CDR3 protein: CASSPLLGSSYEQYF. The CDR3 nucleotides are TGTGCCAGCAGCCCCCTGTTAGGGAGCTCCTACGAGCAGTACTTC. The rearrangement links TRBV7-2 to TRBJ2-7; D might be TRBD2 (5 bases). V was cut by 5 bases and J by 0 bases, with 14 bases left in between. The CDR3 extends over 15 amino acids. From germline, CDR1 is SGHTA and CDR2 FQGNSA.

This CDR3 reads CASSLALGDLHTDTQYF. The CDR3, as DNA: TGTGCCAGCAGCTTAGCGCTAGGAGACCTACACACAGATACGCAGTATTTT. V and J are TRBV7-6 and TRBJ2-3, with D hard to call. Germline V CDR1 and CDR2: SGHVS, FNYEAQ. CDR3 length equals 17 residues. V was shortened by 0 bases and J by 2 bases, with 15 bases between the two germline ends. The full variable domain, completed using reference TRBV7-6 and TRBJ2-3, is GAGVSQSPRYKVTKRGQDVALRCDPISGHVSLYWYRQALGQGPEFLTYFNYEAQQDKSGLPNDRFSAERPEGSISTLTIQRTEQRDSAMYRCASSLALGDLHTDTQYFGPGTRLTVL.

The CDR3: CASSQGQGEFKYEQYF. The CDR3 DNA is TGCGCCAGCAGCCAGGGGCAGGGGGAATTTAAATACGAGCAGTACTTC. The chain joins TRBV5-1 to TRBJ2-7; TRBD1 aligns across 7 bases. V lost 4 bases to trimming and J lost 4 bases; unmatched junction nucleotides: 14. Germline V gives CDR1 SGHRS, CDR2 YFSETQ. This CDR3 has 16 amino acids.

V gene TRBV4-1 combines with J gene TRBJ1-1, with D perhaps matching TRBD1 (5 bases). Between the trimmed V and J ends, which lost 0 bases and 3 bases, there was a span of 11 bases. The CDR3 is 15 residues long. Germline values: CDR1 MGHRA, CDR2 YSYEKL. CDR3 in DNA: TGCGCCAGCAGCCAAGATCCCGGGGGGGACACTGAAGCTTTCTTT. Translated: CASSQDPGGDTEAFF.

This clone was picked up one time. The genes are TRBV6-5 and TRBJ2-7; 8 bases line up with TRBD2. Germline V gene data show CDR1 as MNHEY and CDR2 as SVGAGI. The CDR3 runs to 14 residues. J gave up 7 bases and V 5 bases, and 10 bases lay outside the gene matches. The CDR3 region has the DNA TGTGCCAGCAGTACTCGGGGGGGGTTAAGAGAGCAGTACTTC. Its protein product is CASSTRGGLREQYF.